This T cell receptor beta chain came from a study of blood T cell repertoires in COVID-19. Across the study: PBMCs, B-cell-depleted T cells, or T cells provided the cDNA or gDNA that made up the material.

Authors' analysis steps: How many nucleated cells were present was estimated from reference gene primer amplification. Repertoires were generated with immunoSEQ multiplex PCR, while TCRdb's copy carries only in-frame clones and drops some. The V and J calls and clone size were taken over from that table, and D and trimming were inferred from the DNA. This table holds roughly 190,000 clones, 80% found once. V trimming: 5 bases; J trimming: 5 bases; junction bases outside the gene matches: 9. The germline gives CDR1 LGHDT, CDR2 YNNKEL (reference sequence). This CDR3 region has 14 residues. The chain couples TRBV3-1 (or the pseudogene TRBV3-2) to TRBJ2-7; TRBD1 matches at 7 bases. The TCR originated in a man aged 60-69 years with acute or convalescent COVID-19. The specimen sequenced was peripheral blood. DNA of the CDR3: TGTGCCAGCAGCTCTACAGGGGACGGCGACGAGCAGTACTTC. Its protein is CASSSTGDGDEQYF.